Listed below are T cell receptor beta chains from one sample, sequenced in a study of T cells after posttransplantation cyclophosphamide. TCRdb's table, derived via immunoSEQ multiplex PCR, lists solely in-frame clones and lacks some. The sample yields 3,100 or so clones, roughly 60% seen once. The input for sequencing was PBMCs, taken 30 days after allogeneic stem cell transplant with posttransplant cyclophosphamide. The receptors originated from a male patient aged 55 to 69 who received an allogeneic stem cell transplant from a related donor and was CMV-positive. Some T cells may possibly be graft donor cells. CDR3s include the opening cysteine and the closing phenylalanine or tryptophan. D genes are given only for firm matches. Some rows have no size entry. The others give once, few or many, or a class for an expanded clone.

CDR3aa: CASSPAGTNQPQHF
CDR3nt: TGTGCCAGCAGCCCGGCCGGGACTAATCAGCCCCAGCATTTT
v_gene: TRBV6-6
abundance: -
j_gene: TRBJ1-5
d_gene: -

CDR3aa: CASSQGQGIRSPLHF
CDR3nt: TGCGCCAGCAGCCAAGGACAGGGCATCCGTTCACCCCTCCACTTT
v_gene: TRBV4-3
abundance: once
j_gene: TRBJ1-6
d_gene: TRBD1

CDR3aa: CASTIGYGTGGNEQFF
CDR3nt: TGTGCCAGCACCATAGGATATGGGACAGGGGGAAATGAGCAGTTCTTC
v_gene: TRBV13
abundance: -
j_gene: TRBJ2-1
d_gene: TRBD1

CDR3aa: CASSGGDSAYEQYF
CDR3nt: TGCGCCAGCAGTGGCGGGGACAGTGCCTACGAGCAGTACTTC
v_gene: TRBV5-1
abundance: few
j_gene: TRBJ2-7
d_gene: -

CDR3aa: CASSVWGRGDEQYF
CDR3nt: TGTGCCAGCAGCGTATGGGGCAGGGGGGACGAGCAGTACTTC
v_gene: TRBV9
abundance: -
j_gene: TRBJ2-7
d_gene: -

CDR3aa: CASIGQGTGNTIYF
CDR3nt: TGTGCCAGCATCGGTCAGGGAACGGGAAACACCATATATTTT
v_gene: TRBV2
abundance: few
j_gene: TRBJ1-3
d_gene: -

CDR3aa: CASSLGSSGSNEQFF
CDR3nt: TGTGCCAGCAGCTTAGGGTCTAGCGGGAGCAATGAGCAGTTCTTC
v_gene: TRBV7-9
abundance: -
j_gene: TRBJ2-1
d_gene: TRBD2

CDR3aa: CASRGRGSYNEQFF
CDR3nt: TGTGCCAGCCGGGGGAGGGGCTCCTACAATGAGCAGTTCTTC
v_gene: TRBV6-5
abundance: -
j_gene: TRBJ2-1
d_gene: TRBD2

CDR3aa: CASSQDAYEQYF
CDR3nt: TGCGCCAGCAGCCAAGACGCCTACGAGCAGTACTTC
v_gene: TRBV4-1
abundance: -
j_gene: TRBJ2-7
d_gene: -

CDR3aa: CASSPGQVGAQYF
CDR3nt: TGTGCCAGTAGTCCAGGACAGGTGGGCGCTCAGTATTTT
v_gene: TRBV19
abundance: -
j_gene: TRBJ2-3
d_gene: TRBD1

CDR3aa: CAWSGAGGTEAFF
CDR3nt: TGTGCCTGGAGTGGGGCAGGGGGCACTGAAGCTTTCTTT
v_gene: TRBV30
abundance: -
j_gene: TRBJ1-1
d_gene: TRBD1

CDR3aa: CATSSLPLAGTDTQYF
CDR3nt: TGTGCCACCAGCTCCCTACCACTAGCGGGGACAGATACGCAGTATTTT
v_gene: TRBV15
abundance: -
j_gene: TRBJ2-3
d_gene: TRBD2

CDR3aa: CASRSGGFEQYF
CDR3nt: TGTGCCAGCAGGTCAGGGGGCTTCGAGCAGTACTTC
v_gene: TRBV7-9
abundance: once
j_gene: TRBJ2-7
d_gene: TRBD1

CDR3aa: CASRGGQRNTGELFF
CDR3nt: TGTGCCAGCAGAGGGGGACAGAGGAACACCGGGGAGCTGTTTTTT
v_gene: TRBV5-8
abundance: -
j_gene: TRBJ2-2
d_gene: TRBD1

CDR3aa: CAWRGQGYKDTQYF
CDR3nt: TGTGCCTGGAGGGGACAGGGATATAAAGATACGCAGTATTTT
v_gene: TRBV30
abundance: -
j_gene: TRBJ2-3
d_gene: TRBD1

CDR3aa: CASSQVTGQGHIQYF
CDR3nt: TGTGCCAGCAGCCAGGTCACGGGACAGGGGCACATTCAGTACTTC
v_gene: TRBV4-2
abundance: -
j_gene: TRBJ2-4
d_gene: TRBD1

CDR3aa: CASSPLADYNEQFF
CDR3nt: TGTGCCAGCAGCCCTCTAGCAGACTACAATGAGCAGTTCTTC
v_gene: TRBV14
abundance: -
j_gene: TRBJ2-1
d_gene: -

CDR3aa: CASSREGARNSPLHF
CDR3nt: TGTGCCAGCAGCAGAGAGGGGGCGCGTAATTCACCCCTCCACTTT
v_gene: TRBV4-2
abundance: -
j_gene: TRBJ1-6
d_gene: TRBD1

CDR3aa: CASSSSGADTQYF
CDR3nt: TGTGCCAGCAGCTCTAGCGGGGCCGATACGCAGTATTTT
v_gene: TRBV7-3
abundance: -
j_gene: TRBJ2-3
d_gene: TRBD2

CDR3aa: CASSKEWGGLGYEQYF
CDR3nt: TGTGCCAGCAGCAAAGAATGGGGAGGGTTGGGGTACGAGCAGTACTTC
v_gene: TRBV21-1
abundance: once
j_gene: TRBJ2-7
d_gene: -

CDR3aa: CASSIGPREGVNTEAFF
CDR3nt: TGTGCCAGTAGTATAGGGCCCAGGGAGGGAGTGAACACTGAAGCTTTCTTT
v_gene: TRBV19
abundance: few
j_gene: TRBJ1-1
d_gene: -

CDR3aa: CASSLTDTQYF
CDR3nt: TGTGCCAGCAGCCTCACAGATACGCAGTATTTT
v_gene: TRBV11-3
abundance: few
j_gene: TRBJ2-3
d_gene: -

CDR3aa: CASRGAGNQPQHF
CDR3nt: TGTGCCAGTAGGGGTGCGGGCAATCAGCCCCAGCATTTT
v_gene: TRBV19
abundance: -
j_gene: TRBJ1-5
d_gene: -

CDR3aa: CSVGGPGLQGYEQYF
CDR3nt: TGCAGCGTTGGGGGACCGGGACTACAAGGTTACGAGCAGTACTTC
v_gene: TRBV29-1
abundance: -
j_gene: TRBJ2-7
d_gene: TRBD2

CDR3aa: CASSQYGLAEGRNEQFF
CDR3nt: TGTGCCAGCAGTCAATATGGACTAGCGGAGGGACGGAATGAGCAGTTCTTC
v_gene: TRBV2
abundance: -
j_gene: TRBJ2-1
d_gene: TRBD2

CDR3aa: CASSGYTHRGNQPQHF
CDR3nt: TGTGCCAGCAGTGGATACACTCACAGGGGGAATCAGCCCCAGCATTTT
v_gene: TRBV2
abundance: few
j_gene: TRBJ1-5
d_gene: TRBD1

CDR3aa: CASSNTAGRGETQYF
CDR3nt: TGTGCCAGCAGCAATACAGCGGGGAGGGGGGAGACCCAGTACTTC
v_gene: TRBV11-3
abundance: few
j_gene: TRBJ2-5
d_gene: -

CDR3aa: CARNEPRGEQFF
CDR3nt: TGTGCCCGCAACGAACCCCGCGGGGAGCAGTTCTTC
v_gene: TRBV30
abundance: few
j_gene: TRBJ2-1
d_gene: -

CDR3aa: CASSPQDRGRDTQYF
CDR3nt: TGTGCCAGCTCACCCCAGGACAGGGGAAGAGATACGCAGTATTTT
v_gene: TRBV18
abundance: -
j_gene: TRBJ2-3
d_gene: TRBD1

CDR3aa: CASSPDSGGAKNIQYF
CDR3nt: TGTGCCAGCTCACCCGATAGTGGGGGGGCCAAAAACATTCAGTACTTC
v_gene: TRBV18
abundance: -
j_gene: TRBJ2-4
d_gene: -

CDR3aa: CASSGGMDTQYF
CDR3nt: TGTGCCAGCAGCGGGGGAATGGATACGCAGTATTTT
v_gene: TRBV2
abundance: large
j_gene: TRBJ2-3
d_gene: -

CDR3aa: CARDNRGNTEAFF
CDR3nt: TGTGCCCGGGATAACAGGGGGAACACTGAAGCTTTCTTT
v_gene: TRBV30
abundance: medium-sized
j_gene: TRBJ1-1
d_gene: TRBD1

CDR3aa: CASRPPGQKKETQYF
CDR3nt: TGTGCCAGCAGGCCCCCGGGACAGAAGAAAGAGACCCAGTACTTC
v_gene: TRBV6-6
abundance: few
j_gene: TRBJ2-5
d_gene: TRBD1

CDR3aa: CAIRETGSVYGYTF
CDR3nt: TGTGCCATCAGGGAGACAGGGAGCGTCTATGGCTACACCTTC
v_gene: TRBV10-3
abundance: medium-sized
j_gene: TRBJ1-2
d_gene: TRBD1

CDR3aa: CAWSVWPGETGELFF
CDR3nt: TGTGCCTGGAGTGTATGGCCAGGGGAAACCGGGGAGCTGTTTTTT
v_gene: TRBV30
abundance: -
j_gene: TRBJ2-2
d_gene: -

CDR3aa: CASRASTGTGELFF
CDR3nt: TGTGCCAGCAGAGCCAGTACGGGCACCGGGGAGCTGTTTTTT
v_gene: TRBV6-4
abundance: -
j_gene: TRBJ2-2
d_gene: -

CDR3aa: CASSQPGAGGREQYF
CDR3nt: TGTGCCAGCAGCCAGCCGGGAGCGGGAGGGCGCGAGCAGTACTTC
v_gene: TRBV11-3
abundance: once
j_gene: TRBJ2-7
d_gene: TRBD2

CDR3aa: CASSESDGLAETQYF
CDR3nt: TGCGCCAGCAGTGAGTCCGATGGACTAGCCGAGACCCAGTACTTC
v_gene: TRBV10-1
abundance: -
j_gene: TRBJ2-5
d_gene: TRBD2

CDR3aa: CASGLVMGQGGQPQHF
CDR3nt: TGTGCTAGTGGTTTAGTCATGGGGCAGGGAGGACAGCCCCAGCATTTT
v_gene: TRBV12-5
abundance: -
j_gene: TRBJ1-5
d_gene: -